This T cell receptor (beta chain) was identified during a study of graft-versus-host responses after intestinal transplantation. Trimming stripped 0 bases from V and 8 bases from J, with 12 bases between. CDR1 and CDR2 (germline): SGDLS, YYNGEE. The CDR3 runs to 14 residues. Clones were sequenced by immunoSEQ multiplex PCR, and TCRdb holds only the in-frame ones, with some missing. The repertoire holds approximately 90,000 clones, with 92% as singletons. Remarks on this clone: Its antigen is currently unknown.

The TCR sequence derives from a human donor who was the organ donor for an intestinal transplant. The chain recombines TRBV9 with TRBJ1-5, with D tentatively TRBD1 (5 bases). The specimen was unstimulated CD8+ T cells sorted from spleen or lymph node cells, collected before transplant. The CDR3 sequence: CASSVDWGGEPQHF. CDR3 in DNA: TGTGCCAGCAGCGTAGATTGGGGAGGGGAGCCCCAGCATTTT.